This record covers a single T cell receptor beta chain. Its antigen is still unknown. This specimen belongs to a study of T-cell reconstitution after alpha-beta-depleted transplantation in children. Study outcomes and limitations: Alpha-beta T cells about two months after transplant reportedly derived from several hundred expanded graft clones. T-cell counts and diversity were attributed mostly to newly produced T cells one year after transplant. Elevated TCRbeta diversity at day 60 was traced, in some patients, to surviving recipient T cells and thymic progenitors.

V lost 3 bases and J lost 5; bases outside the gene matches: 10. Germline assignment: CDR1 SGDLS and CDR2 YYNGEE. This CDR3 is built from 15 residues. As it was prepared, the TCRbeta library received unique molecular identifiers. TCRdb itself ran the PCR reads through MiXCR, one entry per CDR3 protein. The data hold about 980,000 distinct CDR3 sequences, with about 29% observed a single time. J is TRBJ1-1 and V is TRBV9, with 7 bases lining up with TRBD1. This clonotype was obtained from a boy under three years old who had a stem cell transplant for SCID, so the T cells may come from the graft donor. Sequencing used PBMCs, mostly from graft donor cells, obtained 360 days after TCRalphabeta/CD19-depleted stem cell transplant. CDR3 sequence: CASSADRVVKTEAFF. The DNA for the CDR3 is TGTGCCAGCAGCGCCGACAGGGTGGTAAAGACTGAAGCTTTCTTT.